This T cell receptor (beta chain) is from a study of T cell responses to AZD1222 COVID-19 vaccine. The study's findings and limits: Regions 160-218 and 743-854 dominated among vaccine-associated CD4 TCRs spanning spike. Clonal diversity was possibly underestimated; the donors were predominantly white British and more often female. Reportedly, nearly half the spike-specific TCRs target unmutated variant regions. Only six AZD1222 recipients tested seropositive at baseline.

CDR1 is SGDLS and CDR2 is YYNGEE in the germline V gene. The CDR3 spans 14 residues. Losses at the gene ends were 2 bases for V and 3 bases for J; bases not matched to a gene: 3. Using immunoSEQ multiplex PCR, the repertoire was profiled, and TCRdb retains in-frame clones only, with some absent. The sample consists of 160,000 or so clones, 90% to 95% of them appearing once. As for this clone: Its specificity is not known.

The material sequenced was peripheral blood, taken on day 0 of AZD1222 vaccination. The chain couples TRBV9 to TRBJ2-7; 9 bases map to TRBD2. This TCR derives from an adult in good health. The CDR3 is CASSVSSGNYEQYF. The CDR3 coding sequence is TGTGCCAGCAGCGTGTCTAGCGGGAACTACGAGCAGTACTTC.